The 11 T cell receptor beta chains presented below share a single source sample, sequenced in a study of control samples from healthy donors and cancer patients. Profiling relied on immunoSEQ multiplex PCR, and the TCRdb table lists in-frame clones only, not all of them. In the table there are approximately 190,000 clones, over 80% of which are singletons. The specimen was blood. The receptors derive from a man younger than 45 in good health.

V gene TRBV6-1 combines with J gene TRBJ1-4; 8 bases agree with TRBD1. CDR1 MNHNS and CDR2 SASEGT come from the germline V gene. The CDR3 is 14 residues long. J lost 9 bases, V lost 3 bases, and 6 bases had no gene match. DNA for the CDR3: TGTGCCAGCAGTGATAACGGACAGGGACAAAAACTGTTTTTT. It specifies CASSDNGQGQKLFF.

V gene TRBV3-1 (or the pseudogene TRBV3-2) combines with J gene TRBJ2-5; 13 bases map to TRBD2. CDR1 and CDR2 (germline): LGHDT, YNNKEL (reference sequence). The CDR3 covers 16 residues. Losses at the gene ends were 6 bases for V and 4 bases for J; bases not matched to a gene: 8. CDR3 nucleotide sequence: TGTGCCAGCAGACTACTAGCGGGGGGGCTGGGAGAGACCCAGTACTTC. Translating it yields CASRLLAGGLGETQYF.

Comments on this clone: This specimen includes other DNA sequences encoding the same CDR3. The chain joins TRBV5-1 to TRBJ1-5; 8 bases fit TRBD1. Per the germline V gene, CDR1 is SGHRS and CDR2 is YFSETQ. Trimming at V came to 4 bases and at J to 2 bases, leaving 5 bases not matched to a gene. This CDR3 is 15 amino acids long. The CDR3 DNA sequence: TGCGCCAGCAGCCCCGGACAGGGTGGCAATCAGCCCCAGCATTTT. Translating it yields CASSPGQGGNQPQHF.

CDR3 sequence: CASSSPVTGEQYF. CDR3 nucleotide sequence: TGTGCCAGTAGTTCGCCAGTAACGGGGGAGCAGTACTTC. The chain has TRBV19 and TRBJ2-7, with a possible D match to TRBD2 (5 bases). The CDR3 length is 13 residues. V shed 5 bases and J shed 7 bases, with 15 bases lying between them. CDR1 and CDR2 (germline): LNHDA, SQIVND (reference sequence).

This clone was found a few times. V gene TRBV30 combines with J gene TRBJ2-1; perhaps TRBD1 as D (5 bases). Germline CDR1 reads GTSNPN; CDR2 reads SVGIG (reference sequence). The CDR3 is 13 residues long. V was shortened by 0 bases and J by 7 bases, with 10 bases between the two germline ends. As DNA, the CDR3 is TGTGCCTGGAGTGTACAGGTCTCTAATGAGCAGTTCTTC. Its translation is CAWSVQVSNEQFF.

This clone came up once. The genes are TRBV5-1 and TRBJ2-1; 8 positions agree with TRBD1. J lost 9 bases, V lost 4 bases, and 9 bases had no gene match. CDR1 and CDR2 (germline): SGHRS, YFSETQ. The CDR3 has 14 amino acids. Here the CDR3 reads CASSTWTGRSEQFF. Here the CDR3 DNA reads TGCGCCAGCAGCACCTGGACAGGGCGAAGTGAGCAGTTCTTC.

This chain connects TRBV5-1 to TRBJ1-2, with 9 positions matching TRBD1. V was clipped by 4 bases and J by 3 bases; unmatched bases: 10. The CDR3 sequence is 16 residues long. Germline lookup yields CDR1 SGHRS and CDR2 YFSETQ. CDR3 sequence (DNA): TGCGCCAGCAGCAATCAAGGGACAGGGAGGGACTATGGCTACACCTTC. Protein sequence: CASSNQGTGRDYGYTF.

V gene TRBV5-4 combines with J gene TRBJ1-1, with 7 bases identical to TRBD1. Germline CDR1 is SGHNT and CDR2 is YYREEE (reference sequence). V trimming: 0 bases; J trimming: 10 bases; junction bases outside the gene matches: 6. This CDR3 is built from 13 residues. CDR3 sequence (DNA): TGTGCCAGCAGCTTGGCAGGGGGGTCCGGAGCTTTCTTT. Encoded protein: CASSLAGGSGAFF. Complete variable domain (other parts from reference TRBV5-4 and TRBJ1-1): ETGVTQSPTHLIKTRGQQVTLRCSSQSGHNTVSWYQQALGQGPQFIFQYYREEENGRGNFPPRFSGLQFPNYSSELNVNALELDDSALYLCASSLAGGSGAFFGQGTRLTVV.

The DNA for the CDR3 is TGTGCCAGCAGTTCCGCTTTAAAGGGTGAAAAACTGTTTTTT. It encodes CASSSALKGEKLFF. The genes are TRBV7-2 and TRBJ1-4, with unresolved D. Per the germline V gene, CDR1 is SGHTA and CDR2 is FQGNSA. The CDR3 contains 14 residues. V was trimmed by 6 bases and J by 7 bases, leaving 15 bases between them.

This clone occurred once. This chain joins TRBV19 and TRBJ2-2; 7 bases agree with TRBD2. V was pared by 2 bases and J by 0 bases, with 0 bases of the junction left unmatched. Germline CDR1 and CDR2: LNHDA and SQIVND (reference sequence). The CDR3 has 15 amino acids. The DNA of the CDR3 is TGTGCCAGTAGTATAAGCGGGACGAACACCGGGGAGCTGTTTTTT. Translating gives CASSISGTNTGELFF.

The chain couples TRBV7-2 to TRBJ1-2, with D uncertain. Trimming cost V 3 bases and J 3 bases, with 8 bases left between them. CDR3 length: 13 amino acids. Germline lookup yields CDR1 SGHTA and CDR2 FQGNSA. CDR3 amino acids: CASSFAGYYGYTF. The DNA of the CDR3 is TGTGCCAGCAGCTTTGCGGGATACTATGGCTACACCTTC.